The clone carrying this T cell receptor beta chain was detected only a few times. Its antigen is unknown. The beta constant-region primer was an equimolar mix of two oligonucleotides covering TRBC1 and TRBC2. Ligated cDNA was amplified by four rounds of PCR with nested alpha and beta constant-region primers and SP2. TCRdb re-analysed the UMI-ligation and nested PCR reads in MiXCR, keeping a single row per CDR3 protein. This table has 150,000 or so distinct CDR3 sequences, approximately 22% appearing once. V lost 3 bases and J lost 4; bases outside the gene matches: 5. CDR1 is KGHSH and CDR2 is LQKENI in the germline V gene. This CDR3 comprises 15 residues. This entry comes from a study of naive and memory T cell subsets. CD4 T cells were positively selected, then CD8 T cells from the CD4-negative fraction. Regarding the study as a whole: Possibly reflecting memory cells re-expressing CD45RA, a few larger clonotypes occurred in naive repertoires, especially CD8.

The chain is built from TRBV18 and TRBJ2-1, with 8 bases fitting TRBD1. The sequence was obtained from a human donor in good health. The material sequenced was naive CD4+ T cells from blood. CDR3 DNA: TGTGCCAGCTCACCTCGGACAGGGAGATACAATGAGCAGTTCTTC. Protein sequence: CASSPRTGRYNEQFF. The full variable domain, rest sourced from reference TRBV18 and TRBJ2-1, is NAGVMQNPRHLVRRRGQEARLRCSPMKGHSHVYWYRQLPEEGLKFMVYLQKENIIDESGMPKERFSAEFPKEGPSILRIQQVVRGDSAAYFCASSPRTGRYNEQFFGPGTRLTVL.